This T cell receptor beta chain stems from a study of tissue T cells after allogeneic stem cell transplantation. Study conclusions and caveats: Anatomically similar tissues had similar TCR repertoires within each patient. In patients and mice, blood and spleen missed much of tissue repertoire.

The assay was immunoSEQ multiplex PCR, and TCRdb's table has in-frame clones only and misses some. Of around 7,500 clones in the sample, 40% to 55% were seen once. A few counts support this clone. No antigen is known for it. Any gene name here is a mouse gene name. Read data end 1 residue before the CDR3 end; the end is taken from the germline J gene. Indicated time point: mouse harvest day 7 after allogeneic transplant. Tail vein injection delivered 10^7 T-cell-depleted bone marrow cells and 10^6 splenic CD5+ T cells. With V trimmed by 6 bases and J by 3 bases, 3 bases remained unmatched. Per the germline V gene, CDR1 is MSHET and CDR2 is SYDVDS. This CDR3 has 14 amino acids.

The rearrangement uses TRBV29 and TRBJ2-1; 9 positions match TRBD1. The sequence derives from a female BALB/c mouse given C57BL/6 T cells with graft-versus-host disease after an allogeneic hematopoietic cell transplant. Sequencing was performed on gut tissue. The CDR3 spells CASSTGGLYAEQFF. The sequenced CDR3 bases are TGTGCTAGCAGCACAGGGGGCCTCTATGCTGAGCAGTTC.